This TCR beta chain derives from a study of blood T cell repertoires in COVID-19. The wider study: Donors in the United States, Italy and Spain gave samples during acute or convalescent COVID-19. Nucleic acid was either cDNA or gDNA, and it came from T cells, B-cell-depleted T cells, or PBMCs.

The CDR3 length is 18 residues. Germline-derived CDR1 and CDR2 are LGHDT and YNNKEL (reference sequence). V dropped 4 bases and J dropped 0; count of bases not matched to a gene: 2. Original methodology: Estimated nucleated cell counts came from reference gene primer amplification. Only in-frame clones appear in the TCRdb table, and some are missing; sequencing was by immunoSEQ multiplex PCR. D and trimming come from the DNA, and the V and J calls and clone size come from that table. The table shows around 78,000 clones, with approximately 89% occurring only once. V is TRBV3-1 (or the pseudogene TRBV3-2) and J is TRBJ2-6; 14 bases line up with TRBD2. This TCR was recovered from a woman aged 60-75 years with acute or convalescent COVID-19. The material sequenced was peripheral blood. CDR3 sequence reads: CASSLGLAGDSGANVLTF. The DNA of the CDR3 is TGTGCCAGCAGCCTGGGACTAGCGGGGGACTCTGGGGCCAACGTCCTGACTTTC.